This T cell receptor beta chain was profiled in a study of shared clonotypes between healthy human individuals. Study overall: CD4 naive and CD4 memory each took three plates per donor, while CD8 naive took two and CD8 memory one. Study results and caveats: Among several donors, roughly 5.5% of naive CD4 clonotypes were found in common. Rarefaction exposed incomplete sorted-subset sequencing despite large depth.

To note about this clone: Its antigen remains unknown.

DNA at about 190 ng, approximately 30,000 T cell genomes, went into sorted-subset replicate PCRs. Method: immunoSEQ multiplex PCR; TCRdb's copy keeps in-frame clones and lacks some. Of some 2,500,000 clones listed, 92% are singletons. This TCR was recovered from a man between 18 and 29 years old in good health. Some clones in this sample may be carry-over from other donors' samples. Sequences were obtained from naive CD4+ T cells from PBMCs. Stated subset: CD45RA+ positively selected.

CDR3 sequence reads: CASSLYSISYEQYF. Written as DNA, the CDR3 is TGTGCCAGCAGCTTATACAGTATTTCCTACGAGCAGTACTTC. V and J are TRBV7-2 and TRBJ2-7; no reliable D call. With 2 bases removed from V and 1 base from J, the gap between germline ends came to 9 bases. CDR3 length equals 14 residues. Germline loops: CDR1 SGHTA, CDR2 FQGNSA.